The clone carrying this TCR beta chain was recorded a few times. Its antigen is still unknown. This record belongs to a study of naive and memory T cell subsets. Study-level findings and limits: Findings for naive and memory subsets could not be checked against ground truth. Clonotypes here are unpaired alpha or beta chain sequences.

Germline V gene sequence: CDR1 DFQATT, CDR2 SNEGSKA (reference sequence). The trim removed 0 bases at V and 5 bases at J, leaving 3 bases unmatched. The CDR3 length is 15 residues. An equimolar mix of two oligonucleotides served as the beta constant-region primer for TRBC1 and TRBC2. Nested alpha and beta constant-region primers with the SP2 primer drove four PCR rounds on ligated cDNA. An oligonucleotide with the SP2 primer and a 12-nucleotide UMI was ligated to the cDNA 3' end. Each CDR3 protein is one row after TCRdb ran MiXCR on the UMI-ligation and nested PCR reads. The profile shows roughly 130,000 distinct CDR3 sequences, roughly 36% of them singletons.

The receptor was isolated from a human donor in good health. The specimen sequenced was central memory CD4+ T cells from blood. V usage is TRBV20-1 and J usage is TRBJ2-1, with TRBD2 matching over 11 bases. The chain's CDR3 is CSARDSGRANNEQFF. The CDR3 DNA reads TGCAGTGCTAGAGATAGCGGGAGGGCCAACAATGAGCAGTTCTTC.